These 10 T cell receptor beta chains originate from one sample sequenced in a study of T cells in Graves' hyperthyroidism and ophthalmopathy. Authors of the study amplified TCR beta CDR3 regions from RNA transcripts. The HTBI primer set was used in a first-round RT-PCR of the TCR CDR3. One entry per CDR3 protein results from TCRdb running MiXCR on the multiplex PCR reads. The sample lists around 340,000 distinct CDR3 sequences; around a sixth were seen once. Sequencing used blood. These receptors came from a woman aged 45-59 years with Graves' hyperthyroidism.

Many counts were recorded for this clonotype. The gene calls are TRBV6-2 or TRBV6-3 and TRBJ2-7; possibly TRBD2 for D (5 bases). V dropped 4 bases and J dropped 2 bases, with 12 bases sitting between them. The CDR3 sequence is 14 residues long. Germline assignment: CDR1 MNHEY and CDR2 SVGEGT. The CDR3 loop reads CASSSGRGTYEQYV. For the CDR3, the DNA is TGTGCCAGCAGTTCAGGCAGAGGGACCTACGAGCAGTACGTC.

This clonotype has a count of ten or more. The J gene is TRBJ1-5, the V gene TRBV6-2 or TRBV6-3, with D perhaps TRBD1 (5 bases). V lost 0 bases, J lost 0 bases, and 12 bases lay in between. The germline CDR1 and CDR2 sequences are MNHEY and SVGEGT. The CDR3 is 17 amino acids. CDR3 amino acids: CASSYSEGPYSNQPQHF. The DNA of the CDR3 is TGTGCCAGCAGTTACTCAGAGGGACCATATAGCAATCAGCCCCAGCATTTT.

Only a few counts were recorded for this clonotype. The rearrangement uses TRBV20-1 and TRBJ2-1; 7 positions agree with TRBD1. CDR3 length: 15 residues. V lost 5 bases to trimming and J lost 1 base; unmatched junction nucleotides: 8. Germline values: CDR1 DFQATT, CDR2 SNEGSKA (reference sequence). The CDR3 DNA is TGCAGTGCTGAGGGGGCGGAAGAGTCCTACAATGAGCAGTTCTTC. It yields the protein CSAEGAEESYNEQFF.

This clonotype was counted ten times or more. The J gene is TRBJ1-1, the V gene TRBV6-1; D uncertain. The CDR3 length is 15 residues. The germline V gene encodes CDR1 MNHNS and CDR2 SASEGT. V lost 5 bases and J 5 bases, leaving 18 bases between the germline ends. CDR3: CASSSNGVVRTEAFF. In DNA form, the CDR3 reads TGTGCCAGCAGTTCCAACGGGGTGGTACGGACTGAAGCTTTCTTT.

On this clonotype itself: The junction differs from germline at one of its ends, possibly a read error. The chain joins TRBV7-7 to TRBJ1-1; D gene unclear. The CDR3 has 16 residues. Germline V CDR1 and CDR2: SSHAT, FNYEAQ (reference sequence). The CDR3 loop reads CASSLVKLGLNTEAFF. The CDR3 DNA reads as TGTGCTAGCAGCTTAGTCAAGCTCGGGCTGAACACTGAAGCTTTCTTT.

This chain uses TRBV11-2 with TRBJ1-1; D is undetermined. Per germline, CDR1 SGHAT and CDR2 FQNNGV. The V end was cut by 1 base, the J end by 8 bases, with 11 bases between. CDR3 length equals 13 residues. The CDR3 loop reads CASSLGPPYEAFF. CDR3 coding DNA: TGTGCCAGCAGCTTAGGCCCCCCCTACGAAGCTTTCTTT.

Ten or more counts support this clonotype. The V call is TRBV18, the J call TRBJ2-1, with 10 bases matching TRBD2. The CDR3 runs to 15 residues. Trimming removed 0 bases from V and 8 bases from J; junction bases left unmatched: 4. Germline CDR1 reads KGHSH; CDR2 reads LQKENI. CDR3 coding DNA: TGTGCCAGCTCACCACCTAGCGGGAGGTGGTATGAGCAGTTCTTC. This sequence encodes CASSPPSGRWYEQFF.

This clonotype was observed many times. The CDR3 region is CASSGRAYSTDTQYF. The DNA of the CDR3 is TGTGCCAGCAGTGGCAGGGCATATAGCACAGATACGCAGTATTTT. The chain carries TRBV2 and TRBJ2-3; D is possibly TRBD1 (5 bases). This CDR3 spans 15 amino acids. Trimming left V 4 bases short and J 0 bases short, with 11 bases between. Germline V gene sequence: CDR1 SNHLY, CDR2 FYNNEI.

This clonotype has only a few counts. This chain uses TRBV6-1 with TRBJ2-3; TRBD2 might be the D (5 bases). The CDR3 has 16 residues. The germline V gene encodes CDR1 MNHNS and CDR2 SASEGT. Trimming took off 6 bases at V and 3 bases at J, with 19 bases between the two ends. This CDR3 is CASRTPGRWETDTQYF. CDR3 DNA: TGTGCCAGCAGAACCCCCGGGCGTTGGGAGACAGATACGCAGTATTTT.

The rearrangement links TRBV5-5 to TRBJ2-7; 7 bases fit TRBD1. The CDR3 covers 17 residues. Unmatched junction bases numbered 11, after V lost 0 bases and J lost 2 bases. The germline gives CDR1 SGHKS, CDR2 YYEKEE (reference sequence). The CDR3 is CASSLVQGKGGTYEQYF. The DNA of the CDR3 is TGTGCCAGCAGCTTGGTGCAGGGTAAAGGGGGCACCTACGAGCAGTACTTC.